This entry describes one T cell receptor (beta chain). Its antigen is not known. Samples came from healthy bone marrow donors. The PCR made use of 60 Vbeta and 13 Jbeta primers. Data came from immunoSEQ multiplex PCR; TCRdb stores just in-frame clones and leaves some out. The sample lists 150,000 to 180,000 clones, roughly 77% occurring once. This sample is drawn from a study of cytomegalovirus exposure and HLA in healthy donors. Study-wide background: Clustering assigned 81% of the approximately 430 genotyped donors to the Caucasian-associated ancestry cluster.

In germline, CDR1 is SGHTA, CDR2 FQGNSA. V lost 3 bases and J 1 base, leaving 10 bases between the germline ends. The CDR3 spans 16 residues. General study results and limits: The listing of 150 or so TCR beta chains classed them as cytomegalovirus-associated.

The sequence was obtained from a man aged 25-45 years in good health and CMV-seropositive. Sequencing input: PBMCs. The chain carries TRBV7-2 and TRBJ1-6; no firm D call. The CDR3 coding sequence is TGTGCCAGCAGCTTTCGGTTATCGTCCTATAATTCACCCCTCCACTTT. Translation gives CASSFRLSSYNSPLHF.